A selection of T cell receptor beta chains follows, all from one sample in a study of CD8+CD57+ T cells in acquired aplastic anemia. One entry per CDR3 protein results from TCRdb running MiXCR on the reads. The repertoire has about 200,000 distinct CDR3 sequences, roughly 45% of them found once; the top ten carry about 20%. Sequenced input: sorted CD4+, CD8+, or CD8+CD57+ T cells (not recorded which) from PBMCs. The receptors were sampled from a human donor with aplastic anemia. Each CDR3 is given with its conserved first and last residue. Each record gives: J gene, V gene, CDR3 protein.

>TRBJ1-5|TRBV20-1
CSARFILAGEENQPQHF
>TRBJ2-3|TRBV29-1
CSVAWDRLTDTQYF
>TRBJ1-5|TRBV2
CASSDSNQPQHF
>TRBJ1-2|TRBV19
CATRRQGEGYGYTF
>TRBJ2-7|TRBV5-1
CASSKGSEQYF
>TRBJ1-2|TRBV2
CASGGQNYGYTF
>TRBJ1-5|TRBV19
CASSIGRTGGSNQPQHF
>TRBJ2-2|TRBV14
CASSPQGGNGELFF
>TRBJ2-3|TRBV7-9
CASSLDRDTSTDTQYF
>TRBJ1-1|TRBV9
CASSPWEGSMNTEAFF
>TRBJ1-1|TRBV2
CASRAGQGNTEAFF
>TRBJ1-2|TRBV7-9
CASSSDRTHDYGYTF
>TRBJ1-2|TRBV30
CAWALQGFVFSF
>TRBJ1-2|TRBV9
CASSAQGGGSNYGYTF
>-|TRBV7-2
CASSAGLAGTQYF
>TRBJ1-5|TRBV2
CALGDGNQPQHF
>TRBJ2-1|TRBV9
CASSPGGLAGPVSYNEQFF
>TRBJ2-3|TRBV24-1
CATSDGGGTDTQYF
>TRBJ2-7|TRBV29-1
CSVVRDSYEQYF
>TRBJ2-3|TRBV10-2
CASRDHPGLDTDTQYF
>TRBJ2-7|TRBV29-1
CSVILGYEQYF
>TRBJ2-7|TRBV10-1
CASLPQVSYEQYF
>TRBJ2-1|TRBV24-1
CATSPTTSGGPSSYNEQFF
>TRBJ1-1|TRBV5-1
CASSVGNTEAFF
>TRBJ2-3|TRBV20-1
CSASYRRLPGTQYF
>TRBJ1-2|TRBV7-9
CASSPIGRGNYGYTF
>TRBJ1-5|TRBV5-1
CASSKGDSNQPQHF
>TRBJ2-1|TRBV29-1
CSVEDGSLPYSYNEQFF
>TRBJ1-5|TRBV6-5
CASSYSDANQPQHF
>TRBJ1-4|TRBV5-1
CASSRQGALTNEKLFF
>TRBJ2-3|TRBV15
CATSTSLPGGGTDTQYF
>TRBJ1-3|TRBV9
CASSVEDISGNTIYF
>TRBJ2-3|TRBV5-8
CASSNRLGGGTDTQYF
>TRBJ2-5|TRBV19
CASSIDRGDRGGETQYF
>TRBJ1-2|TRBV6-5
CATSNKGVGGYAF
>TRBJ2-7|TRBV29-1
CSVQWRTSGTYEQYF
>TRBJ2-7|TRBV11-2
CASSRAELYEQYF
>TRBJ2-5|TRBV2
CASSPLEETQYF
>TRBJ2-7|TRBV19
CASSRLSARREEQYF
>TRBJ1-2|TRBV7-9
CASSLAWAKQGPYGYTF
>TRBJ2-5|TRBV29-1
CSWIIVGTQYF
>TRBJ1-1|TRBV5-5
CASSIWTANTEAFF
>TRBJ1-6|TRBV5-1
CASSLIPGQSYSPLHF
>TRBJ2-2|TRBV7-2
CASRENTGELFF
>TRBJ2-7|TRBV3-1
CASSHSDRENEQYF
>TRBJ2-7|TRBV10-3
CAISEGVTRYGGEQYF
>TRBJ1-5|TRBV19
CASRGLNQPQHF
>TRBJ1-4|TRBV29-1
CSVEGAGQGAEKLFF
>TRBJ2-1|TRBV5-8
CASSFGGEFDNEQFF
>TRBJ2-5|TRBV24-1
CATSDQGTEETQYF
>TRBJ2-7|TRBV5-6
CASSSWGTGGRSVQYF
>TRBJ2-1|TRBV7-8
CASSPGGSNTEQFF
>TRBJ2-1|TRBV5-1
CASSLMVTSYNEQFF
>TRBJ2-1|TRBV5-1
CASSSAGASYNEQFF
>TRBJ2-1|TRBV20-1
CSASGHYGEQFF
>TRBJ2-2|TRBV7-2
CATRTSGGGVTGELFF
>TRBJ2-2|TRBV5-1
CATGGQGENTGELFF
>TRBJ1-1|TRBV11-1
CASSAQTGKDEAFF
>TRBJ2-5|TRBV7-3
CASSQVGGLYF
>TRBJ2-5|TRBV12-3/TRBV12-4
CASSFFFETQYF